The 14 T cell receptor beta chains in this list originate from one sample, sequenced in a study of vaccination and CD4 T cells after COVID-19. Treatment described: roughly ten-day PBMC culture with coronavirus spike peptide pools or control peptides (ViraFEST assay). CD4+ T cells that had been cultured provided DNA sequenced with the Oncomine TCR Beta short-read assay. TCRdb re-analysed the PCR reads in MiXCR, keeping a single row per CDR3 protein. The data contain around 11,000 distinct CDR3 sequences, roughly two thirds of them seen just once; the ten biggest clones take up 10%. Their antigens are not known. Sequencing was carried out using CD4+ T cells from blood, cultured in vitro. The receptors originated from a human donor who had recovered from COVID-19.

This clonotype came up a few times. The gene calls are TRBV6-5 and TRBJ1-6; 7 bases map to TRBD1. Germline CDR1 and CDR2: MNHEY and SVGAGI. Germline trimming cut 0 bases from V and 5 bases from J; bases unmatched to any gene: 7. The CDR3 length is 17 residues. In DNA form, the CDR3 reads TGTGCCAGCAGTTACTCGAGAGGTGGGACAGATAATTCACCCCTCCACTTT. It translates to CASSYSRGGTDNSPLHF.

The chain uses TRBV27 and TRBJ2-2; D uncertain. V was pared by 2 bases and J by 3 bases, with 10 bases between. The CDR3 is 15 residues long. CDR1 MNHEY and CDR2 SMNVEV come from the germline V gene (reference sequence). The CDR3 loop reads CASSLKSFDTGELFF. In DNA, the CDR3 is TGTGCCAGCAGTTTAAAATCGTTCGACACCGGGGAGCTGTTTTTT.

V is TRBV5-1 and J is TRBJ1-1; maybe TRBD1 (5 bases). Trimming removed 4 bases from V and 3 bases from J, with 13 bases in between. This CDR3 is 14 amino acids long. Looked up from germline, CDR1 is SGHRS and CDR2 is YFSETQ. The CDR3 reads CASSPGDRDTEAFF. The DNA for the CDR3 is TGCGCCAGCAGCCCCGGCGACAGAGACACTGAAGCTTTCTTT.

The CDR3 region has the DNA TGTGCCACTATAGCGGGAGGGAGCTACAATGAGCAGTTCTTC. This sequence encodes CATIAGGSYNEQFF. This chain uses TRBV6-1 with TRBJ2-1, with TRBD2 matching over 11 bases. V lost 10 bases to trimming and J lost 3 bases; unmatched junction nucleotides: 5. The CDR3 spans 14 residues. Germline V gives CDR1 MNHNS, CDR2 SASEGT.

This chain uses TRBV5-1 with TRBJ1-1, with 10 bases that match TRBD1. With V trimmed by 6 bases and J by 4 bases, 6 bases remained unmatched. CDR3 length: 14 residues. Germline loops: CDR1 SGHRS, CDR2 YFSETQ. The CDR3 loop is CASTKTGGVTEAFF. The CDR3 DNA follows: TGCGCCAGCACCAAGACAGGGGGCGTCACTGAAGCTTTCTTT.

This clonotype was detected only a few times. V is TRBV21-1 and J is TRBJ1-5; TRBD1 is the table's D call and was not checked against the DNA. TRBV21-1 is flagged as a pseudogene. The CDR3 runs 15 residues. CDR3 sequence reads: CASSTPGGGDQPQHF. DNA of the CDR3: TGTGCCAGCAGCACCCCGGGGGGGGGCGATCAGCCCCAGCATTTT.

The rearrangement joins TRBV5-1 to TRBJ2-4; TRBD1 aligns across 7 bases. The CDR3 consists of 13 residues. The trim removed 3 bases at V and 5 bases at J, leaving 2 bases unmatched. CDR1 SGHRS and CDR2 YFSETQ come from the germline V gene. CDR3 sequence reads: CASSSTGENIQYF. In DNA form, the CDR3 reads TGCGCCAGCAGCTCAACAGGGGAAAACATTCAGTACTTC.

This chain's CDR3 is CASSLNTGTTDTQYF. The CDR3 DNA reads as TGTGCCAGCAGCTTAAATACGGGTACCACAGATACGCAGTATTTT. The chain links TRBV7-9 to TRBJ2-3; D is unclear. Trimming shortened V by 2 bases and J by 2 bases, and 11 bases separated the two germline ends. The CDR3 runs 15 residues. CDR1 and CDR2 (germline): SEHNR, FQNEAQ (reference sequence).

There are a few counts of this clonotype. The gene calls are TRBV7-6 and TRBJ1-4, with 7 bases identical to TRBD1. V shed 1 base and J 10 bases; nucleotides not matched to a gene: 9. This CDR3 has 15 residues. CDR1 and CDR2 from the germline V gene are SGHVS and FNYEAQ. CDR3 DNA sequence: TGTGCCAGCAGCTTAGTGAGGGGGCCCTCTCGAAAACTGTTTTTT. It encodes CASSLVRGPSRKLFF. The full variable domain, rest sourced from reference TRBV7-6 and TRBJ1-4, is GAGVSQSPRYKVTKRGQDVALRCDPISGHVSLYWYRQALGQGPEFLTYFNYEAQQDKSGLPNDRFSAERPEGSISTLTIQRTEQRDSAMYRCASSLVRGPSRKLFFGSGTQLSVL.

V and J are TRBV2 and TRBJ1-1; 8 bases agree with TRBD1. Germline V gene data show CDR1 as SNHLY and CDR2 as FYNNEI. This CDR3 spans 17 amino acids. Trimming removed 1 base from V and 7 bases from J; junction bases left unmatched: 14. CDR3 bases: TGTGCCAGCAGTGAAGATGCAGGGGGCGTACGTTTCCTTGAAGCTTTCTTT. Residues: CASSEDAGGVRFLEAFF.

J is TRBJ1-5 and V is TRBV6-1, with D possibly TRBD1 on 5 matching bases. V was clipped by 6 bases and J by 6 bases, with 9 bases between them. The CDR3 runs to 12 residues. In germline, CDR1 is MNHNS, CDR2 SASEGT. The CDR3 sequence: CASSVQGQPQHF. The CDR3 bases are TGTGCCAGCAGCGTCCAGGGTCAGCCCCAGCATTTT.

This chain uses TRBV12-3 or TRBV12-4 with TRBJ1-3, with D unclear. The CDR3 contains 15 residues. V lost 3 bases to trimming and J lost 3 bases, with 12 bases between them. This chain's CDR3 is CASSFGTIGGNTIYF. The CDR3 nucleotides read TGTGCCAGCAGTTTTGGTACCATCGGTGGAAACACCATATATTTT.

This rearrangement joins TRBV3-1 to TRBJ2-2; possible D gene TRBD1, 5 bases. This CDR3 comprises 15 residues. Trimming took off 0 bases at V and 4 bases at J, with 9 bases between the two ends. CDR1 is LGHDT and CDR2 is YNNKEL in the germline V gene (reference sequence). The CDR3 sequence is CASSQESGLTGELFF. As DNA, the CDR3 is TGTGCCAGCAGCCAAGAATCAGGGCTCACCGGGGAGCTGTTTTTT.

The chain recombines TRBV7-8 with TRBJ2-5; D not resolved. Germline values: CDR1 SGHVS, CDR2 FQNEAQ. V was clipped by 5 bases and J by 5 bases, with 12 bases between them. There are 13 residues in the CDR3. The CDR3 spells CASSRSRKETQYF. Here the CDR3 DNA reads TGTGCCAGCAGCCGTAGCCGAAAGGAGACCCAGTACTTC.